This T cell receptor (beta chain) was profiled in a study of OX40 agonist ivuxolimab in advanced cancers. Overall study results and limits: On average, CD8+ T cells showed a greater number of expanded clones than CD4+. Partial responders treated at 0.1-3.0 mg/kg exhibited clonal expansion among the lowest measured.

With respect to this clone: What it binds is unknown.

Trimming at V came to 3 bases and at J to 4 bases, leaving 9 bases not matched to a gene. Germline CDR1 is KGHSH and CDR2 is LQKENI. This CDR3 spans 18 amino acids. At baseline, cycle 4 day 1, and cycle 7 day 1, blood was sampled. Measured with immunoSEQ multiplex PCR; TCRdb has only the in-frame clones, and not every one. The sample holds 50,000 to 65,000 clones, approximately 86% seen once. The sequence was collected from an adult with an advanced solid tumor such as melanoma, head and neck, liver or kidney cancer. The genes are TRBV18 and TRBJ2-7; 16 positions match TRBD2. The material sequenced was CD4+ or CD8+ T cells sorted from blood, taken in a trial of the OX40 agonist ivuxolimab. The CDR3 is CASSPTGTSGRVGYEQYF. The CDR3 bases are TGTGCCAGCTCACCGACAGGGACTAGCGGGAGGGTAGGATACGAGCAGTACTTC.